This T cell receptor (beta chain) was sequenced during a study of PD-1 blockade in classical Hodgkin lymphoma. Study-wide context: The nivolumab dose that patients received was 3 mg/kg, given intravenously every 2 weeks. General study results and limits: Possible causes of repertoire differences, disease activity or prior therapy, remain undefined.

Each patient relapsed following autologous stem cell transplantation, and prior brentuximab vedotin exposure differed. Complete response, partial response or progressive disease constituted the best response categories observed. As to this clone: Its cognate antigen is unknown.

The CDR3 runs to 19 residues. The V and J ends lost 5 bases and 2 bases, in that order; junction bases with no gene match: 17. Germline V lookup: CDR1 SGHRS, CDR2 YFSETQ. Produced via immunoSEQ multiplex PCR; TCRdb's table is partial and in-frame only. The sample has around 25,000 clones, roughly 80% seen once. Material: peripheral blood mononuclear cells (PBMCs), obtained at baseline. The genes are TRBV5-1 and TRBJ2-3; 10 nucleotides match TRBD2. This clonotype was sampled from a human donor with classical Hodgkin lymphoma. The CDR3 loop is CASRPLGGRTSGNTDTQYF. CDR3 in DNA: TGCGCCAGCAGACCTTTGGGGGGGAGGACTAGCGGAAACACAGATACGCAGTATTTT.